What follows describes a single TCR beta chain. The sample is drawn from a study of cytomegalovirus exposure and HLA in healthy donors. The PCR was carried out with 60 Vbeta primers and 13 Jbeta primers. The protocol was immunoSEQ multiplex PCR, while the TCRdb copy is restricted to in-frame clones and leaves out a portion. The table includes about 100,000 clones, 80% to 90% detected once. Germline V gene data show CDR1 as SEHNR and CDR2 as FQNEAQ (reference sequence). The CDR3 is 16 residues long. With 0 bases removed from V and 0 bases from J, the gap between germline ends came to 11 bases. The receptor was derived from a woman younger than 30 in good health and CMV-seronegative. Source material: PBMCs. V and J are TRBV7-9 and TRBJ1-2; a possible D gene is TRBD1 (5 bases). The CDR3 coding sequence is TGTGCCAGCAGCTTAGCGATTCAGGGCCCTAACTATGGCTACACCTTC. Its protein product is CASSLAIQGPNYGYTF.